The following is a TCR beta chain sequence with its context. Under the authors' procedure: Estimation of nucleated cell counts was performed using reference gene primer amplification. The data were produced by immunoSEQ multiplex PCR, yet TCRdb's version contains in-frame clones alone and is incomplete. The D gene and trimming were derived from the DNA, and the V and J assignments and clone size from that table. There are 240,000 or so clones in the sample; around three quarters occur only once, and 2.5% to 4% lies in the top ten. Germline-derived CDR1 and CDR2 are MNHNY and SVGAGI (reference sequence). Trimming took 1 base from V and 5 from J; bases not matched to a gene: 5. This CDR3 has 15 amino acids. This entry belongs to a study of blood T cell repertoires in COVID-19. Study at large: The study drew acute and convalescent COVID-19 samples from the United States, Italy and Spain. T cells, B-cell-depleted T cells, or PBMCs provided the cDNA or gDNA that served as material.

The specimen sequenced was peripheral blood. This chain connects TRBV6-6 to TRBJ2-7; TRBD2 matches 10 bases. This receptor was taken from a woman aged 80 or over with acute or convalescent COVID-19. As DNA, the CDR3 is TGTGCCAGCAGTTACTTCGGGACTAGCGAGGACGAGCAGTACTTC. It specifies CASSYFGTSEDEQYF.